This T cell receptor beta chain was retrieved from a study of beta chain features in type 1 diabetes. Study-level information: Taken together, all samples contributed approximately 110 million examined sorted cells.

Expressed TCRB transcripts got sequenced, as all isolated RNA was reverse transcribed. Using immunoSEQ multiplex PCR, the repertoire was profiled, and TCRdb retains in-frame clones only, with some absent. The sample contains roughly 150,000 clones, approximately 8.7% of which appear only once. Trimming left V 0 bases short and J 1 base short, with 6 bases between. Germline values: CDR1 LGHNA, CDR2 YNFKEQ. The CDR3 runs 14 residues. Overall study results and limits: Any PCR bias toward short templates would affect both groups alike. TCRB CDR3s were moderately but significantly shorter in Type 1 diabetes patients in all four CD4+ subsets.

On this clone: Its matching antigen is unknown.

The TCR originated in a woman in her twenties or thirties with type 1 diabetes. Input material: central memory CD4+ T cells from blood. The chain is built from TRBV4-2 and TRBJ1-2; D is unclear. The CDR3 region is CASSQEASNYGYTF. In DNA form, the CDR3 reads TGTGCCAGCAGCCAAGAGGCCAGTAACTATGGCTACACCTTC.